A single sample gave rise to the 17 T cell receptor beta chains below, sequenced in a study of OX40 agonist ivuxolimab in advanced cancers. Libraries were constructed by the immunoSEQ multiplex PCR assay. TCRdb re-hosts the immuneACCESS table, in-frame sequences only. Its copies lack some clones; in the studies checked, an unresolved V gene accounts for under half of them, and the cause for the rest is not known. This sample lists roughly 77,000 clones; more than 80% were detected once. The top ten clonotypes cover roughly 2.5% of the sample. Sequencing was performed on CD4+ or CD8+ T cells sorted from blood, taken in a trial of the OX40 agonist ivuxolimab. The receptors stem from an adult with an advanced solid tumor such as melanoma, head and neck, liver or kidney cancer.

This chain joins TRBV5-1 and TRBJ2-7, with D maybe TRBD2 (6 bases). Between the trimmed V and J ends, which lost 4 bases and 6 bases, there was a span of 14 bases. The CDR3 is 13 amino acids. CDR1 and CDR2 (germline): SGHRS, YFSETQ. CDR3 loop: CASSPGLRLEQYF. The CDR3 DNA is TGCGCCAGCAGCCCGGGACTGCGGCTCGAGCAGTACTTC. Supplemented by reference TRBV5-1 and TRBJ2-7, the full variable domain reads KAGVTQTPRYLIKTRGQQVTLSCSPISGHRSVSWYQQTPGQGLQFLFEYFSETQRNKGNFPGRFSGRQFSNSRSEMNVSTLELGDSALYLCASSPGLRLEQYFGPGTRLTVT.

A remark on this clone: At the DNA level, this CDR3 is encoded by other sequences in the same sample as well. The chain combines TRBV11-2 with TRBJ2-7, with 10 positions matching TRBD1. This CDR3 is 15 amino acids long. Per germline, CDR1 SGHAT and CDR2 FQNNGV. Losses at the gene ends were 6 bases for V and 3 bases for J; bases not matched to a gene: 8. Here the CDR3 reads CASSSRTGGNYEQYF. The CDR3 nucleotides read TGTGCCAGCAGTTCCAGGACAGGGGGAAACTACGAGCAGTACTTC.

The chain employs TRBV28 and TRBJ2-4; D is ambiguous. The CDR3 length is 14 residues. Trimming removed 2 bases from V and 10 bases from J, with 15 bases in between. Looked up from germline, CDR1 is MDHEN and CDR2 is SYDVKM. Here the CDR3 reads CASSLLRSTLIQYF. Written as DNA, the CDR3 is TGTGCCAGCAGTTTACTGCGGAGCACCCTGATTCAGTACTTC.

By its share, this clone is medium-sized. This CDR3 reads CASKGRTSYTF. CDR3 nucleotides: TGTGCCAGCAAAGGACGGACTAGCTACACCTTC. The gene calls are TRBV9 and TRBJ1-2, with D unclear. The germline CDR1 and CDR2 sequences are SGDLS and YYNGEE. With 6 bases removed from V and 9 bases from J, the gap between germline ends came to 12 bases. This CDR3 comprises 11 residues.

This clone occurred once. CDR3 in DNA: TGTGCCAGCGGCGGACAGGGCACCGGGGAGCTGTTTTTT. Its translation is CASGGQGTGELFF. The genes are TRBV7-9 and TRBJ2-2, with 8 positions matching TRBD1. This CDR3 is 13 amino acids long. The V segment lost 8 bases and the J segment 4 bases; nucleotides outside the gene matches: 3. Germline V gives CDR1 SEHNR, CDR2 FQNEAQ (reference sequence). Supplemented by reference TRBV7-9 and TRBJ2-2, the full variable domain reads DTGVSQNPRHKITKRGQNVTFRCDPISEHNRLYWYRQTLGQGPEFLTYFQNEAQLEKSRLLSDRFSAERPKGSFSTLEIQRTEQGDSAMYLCASGGQGTGELFFGEGSRLTVL.

This clone was seen only a few times. This rearrangement joins TRBV20-1 to TRBJ1-1; no clear D. The ends were cut back, 6 bases at V and 1 base at J, with 6 bases in the middle. Germline V CDR1 and CDR2: DFQATT, SNEGSKA (reference sequence). CDR3 length: 11 amino acids. The CDR3 sequence: CSAYTNTEAFF. The DNA of the CDR3 is TGCAGTGCCTATACGAACACTGAAGCTTTCTTT.

J is TRBJ2-3 and V is TRBV9; TRBD2 matches 15 bases. The V gene's germline CDR1 is SGDLS and CDR2 YYNGEE. This CDR3 is built from 19 residues. After removal of 0 bases from V and 2 bases from J, the junction contained 7 bases not matched to a gene. DNA of the CDR3: TGTGCCAGCAGCGTAGGAGTTGGACTAGCGGGGGGGTTCACAGATACGCAGTATTTT. This sequence encodes CASSVGVGLAGGFTDTQYF.

The rearrangement uses TRBV6-5 and TRBJ2-7, with 7 bases aligning to TRBD1. Trimming cost V 5 bases and J 2 bases; bases outside gene matches: 6. This CDR3 has 14 residues. The germline V gene encodes CDR1 MNHEY and CDR2 SVGAGI. The CDR3 DNA reads TGTGCCAGCAGTCCCCGGACAGGAGCCTACGAGCAGTACTTC. Translating it yields CASSPRTGAYEQYF.

The rearrangement links TRBV27 to TRBJ1-5, with TRBD1 as a possible D gene (5 bases). The CDR3 extends over 16 amino acids. Trimming removed 4 bases from V and 1 base from J, with 14 bases in between. Germline values: CDR1 MNHEY, CDR2 SMNVEV (reference sequence). The CDR3 DNA sequence: TGTGCCAGCAGTTCCCTCTTTCGGGGGAGCAATCAGCCCCAGCATTTT. The encoded protein is CASSSLFRGSNQPQHF.

The chain recombines TRBV28 with TRBJ1-6; 11 bases map to TRBD1. The CDR3 sequence is 16 residues long. Germline CDR1 MDHEN, CDR2 SYDVKM. After removal of 7 bases from V and 3 bases from J, the junction contained 5 bases not matched to a gene. The CDR3 loop reads CASIPGQGVYNSPLHF. CDR3 bases: TGTGCCAGCATCCCGGGACAGGGGGTCTATAATTCACCCCTCCACTTT.

The DNA for the CDR3 is TGCGCCAGCAGCCAAGTTGGGACCGCAGTGTATCAGCCCCAGCATTTT. This sequence encodes CASSQVGTAVYQPQHF. This chain connects TRBV4-1 to TRBJ1-5; tentative D call: TRBD1 (5 bases). This CDR3 has 16 amino acids. The germline V and J ends were trimmed by 1 base and 5 bases, with 15 bases remaining between them. Germline loops: CDR1 MGHRA, CDR2 YSYEKL.

The rearrangement joins TRBV7-3 to TRBJ2-7; either TRBD1 or TRBD2 may supply D (5 bases each). Germline V gene data show CDR1 as SGHTA and CDR2 as FQGTGA. V was clipped by 3 bases and J by 4 bases, with 10 bases between them. This CDR3 comprises 13 residues. CDR3 sequence (DNA): TGTGCCAGCAGCTTCCGGGACGTATACGAGCAGTACTTC. Its protein is CASSFRDVYEQYF. The entire variable domain, with the rest obtained from reference TRBV7-3 and TRBJ2-7, is as follows: GAGVSQTPSNKVTEKGKYVELRCDPISGHTALYWYRQSLGQGPEFLIYFQGTGAADDSGLPNDRFFAVRPEGSVSTLKIQRTERGDSAVYLCASSFRDVYEQYFGPGTRLTVT.

V and J are TRBV5-1 and TRBJ1-4; D call uncertain. In germline, CDR1 is SGHRS, CDR2 YFSETQ. V lost 2 bases to trimming and J lost 0 bases, with 5 bases between them. CDR3 length equals 14 residues. The chain's CDR3 is CASSLQSTNEKLFF. The CDR3 region has the DNA TGCGCCAGCAGCTTACAATCAACTAATGAAAAACTGTTTTTT.

This chain links TRBV19 with TRBJ1-3; 7 bases agree with TRBD1. Unmatched junction bases numbered 9, after V lost 3 bases and J lost 1 base. The V gene's germline CDR1 is LNHDA and CDR2 SQIVND (reference sequence). This CDR3 has 17 residues. The DNA of the CDR3 is TGTGCCAGTAGTATTAGACCCCCGACAGGGTCTGGAAACACCATATATTTT. It is translated as CASSIRPPTGSGNTIYF.

The rearrangement links TRBV27 to TRBJ1-2; TRBD1 might be the D (5 bases). Germline V gene sequence: CDR1 MNHEY, CDR2 SMNVEV (reference sequence). V gave up 1 base and J gave up 12 bases, with 27 bases separating them. CDR3 length: 17 amino acids. In DNA form, the CDR3 reads TGTGCCAGCAGTTTATACCCCGACAGTGCGGAGGTGCGGGGCCACACCTTC. Amino acid sequence: CASSLYPDSAEVRGHTF.

The chain employs TRBV10-3 and TRBJ2-1; 8 positions agree with TRBD1. With V trimmed by 6 bases and J by 5 bases, 9 bases remained unmatched. The length of the CDR3 is 15 residues. CDR1 is ENHRY, CDR2 SYGVKD, per germline. CDR3 in amino acids: CAIRRTGMGDNEQFF. The CDR3 DNA reads as TGTGCCATCAGACGGACAGGGATGGGCGACAATGAGCAGTTCTTC.

Only a few counts were recorded for this clone. This chain links TRBV10-2 with TRBJ2-7, with 11 bases fitting TRBD2. The trim removed 7 bases at V and 3 bases at J, leaving 5 bases unmatched. The CDR3 covers 14 residues. Germline assignment: CDR1 WSHSY and CDR2 SAAADI. The CDR3 DNA reads as TGCGCCAGCACTCTCCTAGCGGGGGGCTACGAGCAGTACTTC. Residues: CASTLLAGGYEQYF.